The entry below describes one T cell receptor (beta chain). This sample was included in a study of T cell clones after liver transplantation. CDR3 size: 13 residues. In germline, CDR1 is WNHNN, CDR2 SYGVQD (reference sequence). The V segment lost 8 bases and the J segment 0 bases; nucleotides outside the gene matches: 3. TCRdb's table, derived via immunoSEQ multiplex PCR, lists solely in-frame clones and lacks some. The sample shows 65,000 to 80,000 clones, about 80% of them seen only once. This TCR was sampled from a human donor who received a liver transplant. J is TRBJ1-1 and V is TRBV10-1; 7 positions agree with TRBD1. The material was CD4+ T cells from blood, obtained before liver transplant. CDR3 nucleotides: TGCGCCAGCGCGGGACAGCTGAACACTGAAGCTTTCTTT. Protein sequence: CASAGQLNTEAFF.